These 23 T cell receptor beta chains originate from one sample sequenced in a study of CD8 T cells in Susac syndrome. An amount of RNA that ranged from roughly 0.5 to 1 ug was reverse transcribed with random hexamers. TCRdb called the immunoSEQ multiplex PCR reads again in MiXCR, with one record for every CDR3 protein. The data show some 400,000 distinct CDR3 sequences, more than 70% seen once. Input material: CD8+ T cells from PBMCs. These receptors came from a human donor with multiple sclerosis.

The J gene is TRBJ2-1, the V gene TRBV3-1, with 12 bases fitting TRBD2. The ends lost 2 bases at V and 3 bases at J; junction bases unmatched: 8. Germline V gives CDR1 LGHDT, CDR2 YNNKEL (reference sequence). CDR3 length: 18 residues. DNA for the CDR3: TGTGCCAGCAGCCAAAAGACTAGCGGGGGAGAGAACTACAATGAGCAGTTCTTC. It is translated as CASSQKTSGGENYNEQFF.

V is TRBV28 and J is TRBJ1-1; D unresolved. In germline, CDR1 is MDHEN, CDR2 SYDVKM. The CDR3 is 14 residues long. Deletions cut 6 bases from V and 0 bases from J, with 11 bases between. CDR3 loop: CASSPAGVNTEAFF. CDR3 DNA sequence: TGTGCCAGCAGCCCGGCCGGGGTGAACACTGAAGCTTTCTTT. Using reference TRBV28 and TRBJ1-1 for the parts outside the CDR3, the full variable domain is DVKVTQSSRYLVKRTGEKVFLECVQDMDHENMFWYRQDPGLGLRLIYFSYDVKMKEKGDIPEGYSVSREKKERFSLILESASTNQTSMYLCASSPAGVNTEAFFGQGTRLTVV.

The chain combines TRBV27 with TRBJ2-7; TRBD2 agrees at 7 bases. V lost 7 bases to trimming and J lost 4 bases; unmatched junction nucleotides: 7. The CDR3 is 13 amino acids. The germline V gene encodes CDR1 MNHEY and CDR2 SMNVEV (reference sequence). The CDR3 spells CASNGGSSYEQYF. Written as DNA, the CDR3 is TGTGCCAGCAATGGCGGGAGTAGTTACGAGCAGTACTTC.

CDR3 DNA sequence: TGTGCCAGCAGTGAAAGACCGAGCTCCTACAATGAGCAGTTCTTC. It encodes CASSERPSSYNEQFF. J is TRBJ2-1 and V is TRBV2; D remains ambiguous. V lost 2 bases and J lost 0, with 8 bases in between. The length of the CDR3 is 15 residues. Germline CDR1 reads SNHLY; CDR2 reads FYNNEI.

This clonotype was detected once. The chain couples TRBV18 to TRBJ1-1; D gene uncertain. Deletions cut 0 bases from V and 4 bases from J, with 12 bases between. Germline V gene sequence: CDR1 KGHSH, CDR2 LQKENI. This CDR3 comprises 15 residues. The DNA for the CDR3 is TGTGCCAGCTCACCACCGTCGGAGGGCTTCACTGAAGCTTTCTTT. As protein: CASSPPSEGFTEAFF.

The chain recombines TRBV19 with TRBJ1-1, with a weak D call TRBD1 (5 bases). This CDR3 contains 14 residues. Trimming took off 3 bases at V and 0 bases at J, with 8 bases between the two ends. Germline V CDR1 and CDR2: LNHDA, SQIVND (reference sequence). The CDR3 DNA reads TGTGCCAGTAGTATTCAGGGCATGAACACTGAAGCTTTCTTT. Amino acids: CASSIQGMNTEAFF.

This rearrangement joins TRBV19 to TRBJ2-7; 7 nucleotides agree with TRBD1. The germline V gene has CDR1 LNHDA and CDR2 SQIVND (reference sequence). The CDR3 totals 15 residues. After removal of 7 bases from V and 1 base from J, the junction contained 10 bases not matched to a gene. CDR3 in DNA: TGTGCCAGTACCCTCTCAGGGGGTGTTTCCTACGAGCAGTACTTC. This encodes CASTLSGGVSYEQYF. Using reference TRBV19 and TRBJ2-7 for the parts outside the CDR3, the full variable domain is DGGITQSPKYLFRKEGQNVTLSCEQNLNHDAMYWYRQDPGQGLRLIYYSQIVNDFQKGDIAEGYSVSREKKESFPLTVTSAQKNPTAFYLCASTLSGGVSYEQYFGPGTRLTVT.

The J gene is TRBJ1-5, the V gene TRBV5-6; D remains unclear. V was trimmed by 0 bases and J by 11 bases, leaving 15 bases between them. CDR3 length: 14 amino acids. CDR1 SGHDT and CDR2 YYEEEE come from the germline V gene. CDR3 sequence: CASSLGSVGEAQHF. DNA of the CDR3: TGTGCCAGCAGCTTGGGATCGGTCGGGGAGGCCCAGCATTTT.

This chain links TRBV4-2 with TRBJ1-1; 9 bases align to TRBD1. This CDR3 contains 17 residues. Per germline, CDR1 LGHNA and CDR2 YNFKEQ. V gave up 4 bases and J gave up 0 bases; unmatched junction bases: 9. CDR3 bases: TGTGCCAGCAGCCCATGGGATACAGGGGGCCTGAACACTGAAGCTTTCTTT. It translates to CASSPWDTGGLNTEAFF.

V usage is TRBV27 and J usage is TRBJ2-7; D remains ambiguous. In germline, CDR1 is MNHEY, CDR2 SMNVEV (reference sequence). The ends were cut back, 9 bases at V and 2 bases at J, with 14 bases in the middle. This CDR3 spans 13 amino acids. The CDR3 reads CASAPKVTYEQYF. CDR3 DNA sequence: TGTGCCAGTGCCCCGAAGGTCACCTACGAGCAGTACTTC.

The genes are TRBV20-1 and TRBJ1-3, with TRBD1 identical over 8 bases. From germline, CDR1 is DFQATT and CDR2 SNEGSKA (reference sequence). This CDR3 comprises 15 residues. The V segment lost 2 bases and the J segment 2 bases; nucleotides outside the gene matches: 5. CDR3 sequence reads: CSARSKDRAGNTIYF. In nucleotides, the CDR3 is TGCAGTGCTAGATCCAAGGACAGGGCTGGAAACACCATATATTTT.

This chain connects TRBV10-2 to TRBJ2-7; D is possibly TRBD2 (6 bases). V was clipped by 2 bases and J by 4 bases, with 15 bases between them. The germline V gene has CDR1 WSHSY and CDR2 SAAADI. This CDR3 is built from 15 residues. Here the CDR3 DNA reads TGCGCCAGCAGTGAGGGGGAGGCCCGGCCATACGAGCAGTACTTC. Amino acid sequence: CASSEGEARPYEQYF.

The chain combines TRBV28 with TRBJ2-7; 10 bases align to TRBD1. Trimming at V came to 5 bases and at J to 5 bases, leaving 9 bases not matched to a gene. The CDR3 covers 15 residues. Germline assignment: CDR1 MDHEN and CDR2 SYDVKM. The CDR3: CASSETGTGENEQYF. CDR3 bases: TGTGCCAGCAGTGAGACCGGGACAGGGGAAAACGAGCAGTACTTC.

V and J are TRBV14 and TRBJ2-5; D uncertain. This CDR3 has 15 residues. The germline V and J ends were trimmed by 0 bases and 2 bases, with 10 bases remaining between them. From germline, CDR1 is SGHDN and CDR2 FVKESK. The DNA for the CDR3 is TGTGCCAGCAGCCAAGAACGCGGTCCGCAAGAGACCCAGTACTTC. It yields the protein CASSQERGPQETQYF.

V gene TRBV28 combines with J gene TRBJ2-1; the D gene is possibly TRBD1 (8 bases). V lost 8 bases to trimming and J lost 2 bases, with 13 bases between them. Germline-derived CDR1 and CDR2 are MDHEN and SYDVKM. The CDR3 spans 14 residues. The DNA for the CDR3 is TGTGCCAGCCACACAGGGGGGGCCTACAATGAGCAGTTCTTC. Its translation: CASHTGGAYNEQFF.

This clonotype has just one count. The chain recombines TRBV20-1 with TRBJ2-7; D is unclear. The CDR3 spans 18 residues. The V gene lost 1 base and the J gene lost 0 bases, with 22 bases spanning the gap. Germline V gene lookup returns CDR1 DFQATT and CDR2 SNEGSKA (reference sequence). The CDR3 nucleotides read TGCAGTGCTAGAGGTGCCACAGATGAGCCAATTTCCTCCTACGAGCAGTACTTC. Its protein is CSARGATDEPISSYEQYF.

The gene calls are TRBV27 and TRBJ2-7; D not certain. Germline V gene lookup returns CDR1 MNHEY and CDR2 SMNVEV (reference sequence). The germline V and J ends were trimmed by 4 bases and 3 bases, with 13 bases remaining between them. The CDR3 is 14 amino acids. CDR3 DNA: TGTGCCAGCAGTTGGGCAGGCCAGAGCTACGAGCAGTACTTC. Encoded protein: CASSWAGQSYEQYF.

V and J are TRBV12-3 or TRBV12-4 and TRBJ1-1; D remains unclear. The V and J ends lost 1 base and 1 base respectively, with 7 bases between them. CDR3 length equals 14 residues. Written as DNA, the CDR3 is TGTGCCAGCAGTTTAGGTCTGTCGAACACTGAAGCTTTCTTT. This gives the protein CASSLGLSNTEAFF.

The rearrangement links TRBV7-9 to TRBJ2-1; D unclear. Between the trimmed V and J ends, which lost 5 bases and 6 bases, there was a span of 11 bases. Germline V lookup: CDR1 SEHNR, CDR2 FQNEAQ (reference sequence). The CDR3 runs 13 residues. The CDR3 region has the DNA TGTGCCAGCAGCGGTAACTTACTCAATGAGCAGTTCTTC. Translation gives CASSGNLLNEQFF.

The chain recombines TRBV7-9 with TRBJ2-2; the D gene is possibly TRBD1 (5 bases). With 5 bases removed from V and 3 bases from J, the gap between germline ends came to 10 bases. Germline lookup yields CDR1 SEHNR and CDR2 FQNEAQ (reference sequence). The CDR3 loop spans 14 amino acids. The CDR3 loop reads CASSPQGDTGELFF. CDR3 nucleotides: TGTGCCAGCAGCCCGCAGGGTGACACCGGGGAGCTGTTTTTT.

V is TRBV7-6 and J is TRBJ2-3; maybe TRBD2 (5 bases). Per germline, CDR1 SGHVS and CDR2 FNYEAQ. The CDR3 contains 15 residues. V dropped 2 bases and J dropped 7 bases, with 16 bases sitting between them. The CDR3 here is CASSLSLEGSNTQYF. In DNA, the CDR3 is TGTGCCAGCAGCTTATCTCTTGAGGGATCGAATACGCAGTATTTT. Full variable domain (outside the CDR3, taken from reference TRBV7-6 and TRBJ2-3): GAGVSQSPRYKVTKRGQDVALRCDPISGHVSLYWYRQALGQGPEFLTYFNYEAQQDKSGLPNDRFSAERPEGSISTLTIQRTEQRDSAMYRCASSLSLEGSNTQYFGPGTRLTVL.

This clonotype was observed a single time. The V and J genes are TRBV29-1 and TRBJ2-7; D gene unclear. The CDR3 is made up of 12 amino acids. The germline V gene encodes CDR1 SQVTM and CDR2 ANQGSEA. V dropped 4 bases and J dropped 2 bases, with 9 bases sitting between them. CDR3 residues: CSVVAATYEQYF. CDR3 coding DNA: TGCAGCGTTGTAGCAGCAACCTACGAGCAGTACTTC.

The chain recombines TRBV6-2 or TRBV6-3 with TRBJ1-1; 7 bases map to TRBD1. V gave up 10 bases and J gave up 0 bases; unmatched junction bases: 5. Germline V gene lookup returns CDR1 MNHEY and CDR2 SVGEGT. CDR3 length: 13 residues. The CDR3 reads CATRQGMNTEAFF. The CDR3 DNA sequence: TGTGCCACCCGACAGGGTATGAACACTGAAGCTTTCTTT.